These T cell receptor beta chains were read from a single sample in a study of T cell changes during pregnancy in multiple sclerosis. TCRdb's copy holds only in-frame clones and misses some; the assay was immunoSEQ multiplex PCR. This sample carries tens of thousands of clones, approximately 91% of them seen once, and the ten largest clones take about 1%. The sample in question was peripheral blood, obtained after pregnancy. Every receptor here comes from a female donor in good health, enrolled as a control in a pregnancy study. CDR3s include the opening cysteine and the closing phenylalanine or tryptophan. D genes are given only for firm matches. Clone size is stated in some rows and not others, as once, few, many or a class when expanded.

d_gene	v_gene	j_gene	abundance	CDR3nt	CDR3aa
NA	TRBV6-1	TRBJ1-1	NA	TGTGCCAGCAGTGCTCCAGAACTACGGGGGACTAGTGAAGCTTTCTTT	CASSAPELRGTSEAFF
TRBD2	TRBV28	TRBJ2-3	NA	TGTGCCAGCAGTGGGGGACTAACAGATACGCAGTATTTT	CASSGGLTDTQYF
TRBD2	TRBV7-7	TRBJ2-2	NA	TGTGCTAGCAGCTCGGGACTAGCGGGAGTGGTGGACACCGGGGAGCTGTTTTTT	CASSSGLAGVVDTGELFF
TRBD1	TRBV9	TRBJ1-6	NA	TGTGCCAGCAGCGCCTTGCAGGGGGCGTTCTCACCCCTCCACTTT	CASSALQGAFSPLHF
NA	TRBV5-6	TRBJ1-3	NA	TGTGCCAGCAGCTTGGGGCTGATCTCTGGAAACACCATATATTTT	CASSLGLISGNTIYF
NA	TRBV30	TRBJ1-1	NA	TGTGCCTGGAGTGTACTGTGGAGGACTGAAGCTTTCTTT	CAWSVLWRTEAFF
NA	TRBV29-1	TRBJ1-1	NA	TGCAGCCCAGAGGAGGGAGCTGAAGCTTTCTTT	CSPEEGAEAFF
TRBD1	TRBV6-1	TRBJ1-4	NA	TGTGCCAGCAGTGAGGGGACAGGGCTAAATGAAAAACTGTTTTTT	CASSEGTGLNEKLFF
TRBD1	TRBV5-6	TRBJ2-7	NA	TGTGCCAGCAGCTTGGGGACAGGGGCGTTCGGTCGGGACGAGCAGTACTTC	CASSLGTGAFGRDEQYF
NA	TRBV6-1	TRBJ2-3	once	TGTGCCAGCAGTTTTGAGATTACGCAGTATTTT	CASSFEITQYF
NA	TRBV19	TRBJ1-5	once	TGTGCCAGTAGTATAGACCTCCTCCGGGGATATAGCAATCAGCCCCAGCATTTT	CASSIDLLRGYSNQPQHF
NA	TRBV5-6	TRBJ1-1	NA	TGTGCCAGCAGCCGGTGGCACTCAGGTAACACTGAAGCTTTCTTT	CASSRWHSGNTEAFF
NA	TRBV4-3	TRBJ2-5	NA	TGCGCCAGCAGCCGCCTACGGTGGCGGGGTGTAGAGACCCAGTACTTC	CASSRLRWRGVETQYF
TRBD1	TRBV27	TRBJ1-3	NA	TGTGCCAGCAGTTTATCGGGGACAGGGAAAGGAAACACCATATATTTT	CASSLSGTGKGNTIYF
TRBD2	TRBV7-9	TRBJ2-1	NA	TGTGCCAGCAGACCCGGGGACATAGCGGGAGATTCGGATGAGCAGTTCTTC	CASRPGDIAGDSDEQFF
TRBD1	TRBV10-3	TRBJ1-5	NA	TGTGCCATCAGTGAGTCTGGGCGGACAGGCGAACAGCCCCAGCATTTT	CAISESGRTGEQPQHF
TRBD1	TRBV27	TRBJ1-3	NA	TGTGCCAGCAGTTTATTAAGCCGACCCGGGACAGCAAGAGGAAACACCATATATTTT	CASSLLSRPGTARGNTIYF
NA	TRBV7-2	TRBJ2-3	NA	TGTGCCAGCAGCTTAACGGGATCACCAGATACGCAGTATTTT	CASSLTGSPDTQYF
NA	TRBV12-2	TRBJ2-1	NA	TGTGCAAGTCGCTTAGTTTCATTAGAGGAGCAGTTCTTC	CASRLVSLEEQFF
NA	TRBV7-2	TRBJ1-2	NA	TGTGCCAGCAGCTTGCAGACAGACGCTTGGTATGGCTACACCTTC	CASSLQTDAWYGYTF
NA	TRBV7-7	TRBJ2-5	NA	TGTGCCAGCAGCTGGACGGGACACGAGACCCAGTACTTC	CASSWTGHETQYF
TRBD1	TRBV6-1	TRBJ1-5	NA	TGTGCCAGCAGTGAAGTTCCCGGGACAGGTCATCAGCCCCAGCATTTT	CASSEVPGTGHQPQHF
TRBD1	TRBV4-1	TRBJ1-6	NA	TGCGCCAGCAGGCACGACAGGGGGCTTAATTCACCCCTCCACTTT	CASRHDRGLNSPLHF
NA	TRBV20-1	TRBJ1-1	once	TGCAGTGCTAGGGCGAACACTGAAGCTTTCTTT	CSARANTEAFF
NA	TRBV2	TRBJ1-2	NA	TGTGCCAGCAGTCCGGGTCCTAACTATGGCTACACCTTC	CASSPGPNYGYTF
TRBD1	TRBV5-5	TRBJ2-7	NA	TGTGCCAGCAGCTTGGCCGTGCGGACAGGGGTAAACGAGCAGTACTTC	CASSLAVRTGVNEQYF
NA	TRBV5-6	TRBJ2-1	once	TGTGCCAGCAGCCAGACCTACAATGAGCAGTTCTTC	CASSQTYNEQFF
NA	TRBV18	TRBJ1-2	NA	TGTGCCAGCTCCCTCGGGGGGGGTCCTGGTAACTATGGCTACACCTTC	CASSLGGGPGNYGYTF
TRBD1	TRBV19	TRBJ2-7	NA	TGTGCCAGCGGACAAGGGTTCCGGACAGGGCCCTACGAGCAGTACTTC	CASGQGFRTGPYEQYF
TRBD2	TRBV7-9	TRBJ2-7	NA	TGTGCCAGCAGCTTAGAACCAGCGGGATTATACGAGCAGTACTTC	CASSLEPAGLYEQYF
NA	TRBV6-5	TRBJ2-7	few	TGTGCCAGCAGTTTTGAGGGCCGGTACGAGCAGTACTTC	CASSFEGRYEQYF
NA	TRBV6-4	TRBJ2-2	once	TGTGCCAGCCGTAAGACGGGGACCGGGGAGCTGTTTTTT	CASRKTGTGELFF
NA	TRBV19	TRBJ1-5	NA	TGTGCCAGTAGTATAGGGGGAGGGGCGTTTAGCAATCAGCCCCAGCATTTT	CASSIGGGAFSNQPQHF
TRBD1	TRBV13	TRBJ2-7	NA	TGTGCCAGCAGCTCCGACAGGGGAGAGCAGTACTTC	CASSSDRGEQYF
TRBD1	TRBV4-1	TRBJ2-5	NA	TGCGCCAGCAGCCAAGGGACAGGGTTAGAGACCCAGTACTTC	CASSQGTGLETQYF
TRBD1	TRBV11-1	TRBJ1-2	NA	TGTGCCAGCAGCTTAGCGACAGGGGGCGGCTACACCTTC	CASSLATGGGYTF
NA	TRBV27	TRBJ1-5	NA	TGTGCCAGCAGCCTTACAGGGTATGGACAGCCCCAGCATTTT	CASSLTGYGQPQHF
TRBD1	TRBV7-8	TRBJ2-7	once	TGTGCCAGCACCAAGGGGGCAGGGGCGTACGAGCAGTACTTC	CASTKGAGAYEQYF
NA	TRBV30	TRBJ2-2	NA	TGTGCCTGGAATCGAGGTAGTAGGGGGGAGCTGTTTTTT	CAWNRGSRGELFF
TRBD2	TRBV6-1	TRBJ2-3	NA	TGTCACACTAAGCGGGGGAGCACAGATACGCAGTATTTT	CHTKRGSTDTQYF